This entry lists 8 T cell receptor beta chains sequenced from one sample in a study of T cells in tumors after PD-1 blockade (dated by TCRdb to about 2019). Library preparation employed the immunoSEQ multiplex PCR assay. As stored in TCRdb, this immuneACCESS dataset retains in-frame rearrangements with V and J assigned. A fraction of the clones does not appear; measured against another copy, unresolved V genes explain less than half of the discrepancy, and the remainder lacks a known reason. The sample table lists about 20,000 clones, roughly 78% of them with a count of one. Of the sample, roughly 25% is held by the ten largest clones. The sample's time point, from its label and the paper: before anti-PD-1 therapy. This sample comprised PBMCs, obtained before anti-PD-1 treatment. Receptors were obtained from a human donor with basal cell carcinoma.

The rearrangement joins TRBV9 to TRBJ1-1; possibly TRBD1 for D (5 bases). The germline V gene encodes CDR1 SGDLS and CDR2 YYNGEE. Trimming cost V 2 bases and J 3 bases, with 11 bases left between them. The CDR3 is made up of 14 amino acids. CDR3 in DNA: TGTGCCAGCAGCGTGGCCGCGGGGGACACTGAAGCTTTCTTT. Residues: CASSVAAGDTEAFF.

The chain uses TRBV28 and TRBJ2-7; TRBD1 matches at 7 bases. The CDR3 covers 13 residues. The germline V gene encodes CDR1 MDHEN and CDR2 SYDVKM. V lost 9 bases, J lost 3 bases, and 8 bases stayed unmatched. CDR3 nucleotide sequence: TGTGCCAGTATCGGGACAGCACTCTACGAGCAGTACTTC. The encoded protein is CASIGTALYEQYF.

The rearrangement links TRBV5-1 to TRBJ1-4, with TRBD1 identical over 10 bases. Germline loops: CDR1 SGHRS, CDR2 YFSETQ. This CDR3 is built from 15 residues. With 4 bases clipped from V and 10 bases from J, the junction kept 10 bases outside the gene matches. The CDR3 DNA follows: TGCGCCAGCAGCCCGGGACAGGGGTTGACAGGAAAACTGTTTTTT. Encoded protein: CASSPGQGLTGKLFF.

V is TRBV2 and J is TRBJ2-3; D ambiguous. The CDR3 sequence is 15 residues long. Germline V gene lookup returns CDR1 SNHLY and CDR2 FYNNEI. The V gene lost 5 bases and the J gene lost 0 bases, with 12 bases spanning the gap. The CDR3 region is CASSLSSSSTDTQYF. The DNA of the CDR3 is TGTGCCAGCAGTCTAAGCAGTTCTAGCACAGATACGCAGTATTTT. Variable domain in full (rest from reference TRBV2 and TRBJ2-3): EPEVTQTPSHQVTQMGQEVILRCVPISNHLYFYWYRQILGQKVEFLVSFYNNEISEKSEIFDDQFSVERPDGSNFTLKIRSTKLEDSAMYFCASSLSSSSTDTQYFGPGTRLTVL.

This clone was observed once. The CDR3 spells CASSRGTDTQYF. CDR3 sequence (DNA): TGTGCCAGCAGCCGAGGGACAGATACGCAGTATTTT. This chain joins TRBV14 and TRBJ2-3, with D tentatively TRBD2 (5 bases). V lost 4 bases, J lost 3 bases, and 5 bases lay in between. Looked up from germline, CDR1 is SGHDN and CDR2 is FVKESK. This CDR3 is built from 12 residues.

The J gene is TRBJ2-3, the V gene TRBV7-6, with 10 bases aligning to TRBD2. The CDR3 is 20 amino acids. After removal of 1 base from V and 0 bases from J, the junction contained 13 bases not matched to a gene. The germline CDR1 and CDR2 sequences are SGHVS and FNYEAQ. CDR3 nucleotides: TGTGCCAGCAGCTTAGGGCCTACTAGCGGGACCCAGACTAGCACAGATACGCAGTATTTT. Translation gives CASSLGPTSGTQTSTDTQYF. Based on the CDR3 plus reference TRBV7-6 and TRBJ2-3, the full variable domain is GAGVSQSPRYKVTKRGQDVALRCDPISGHVSLYWYRQALGQGPEFLTYFNYEAQQDKSGLPNDRFSAERPEGSISTLTIQRTEQRDSAMYRCASSLGPTSGTQTSTDTQYFGPGTRLTVL.

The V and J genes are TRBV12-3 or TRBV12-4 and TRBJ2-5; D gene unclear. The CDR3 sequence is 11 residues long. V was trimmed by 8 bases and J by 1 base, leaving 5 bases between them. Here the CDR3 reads CASQVQETQYF. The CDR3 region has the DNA TGTGCCAGCCAGGTCCAAGAGACCCAGTACTTC.

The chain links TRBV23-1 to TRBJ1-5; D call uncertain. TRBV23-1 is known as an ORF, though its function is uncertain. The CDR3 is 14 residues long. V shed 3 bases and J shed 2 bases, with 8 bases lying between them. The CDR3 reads CASSQITRNQPQHF. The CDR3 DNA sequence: TGCGCCAGCAGTCAGATTACTCGCAATCAGCCCCAGCATTTT.